This TCR beta chain was retrieved from a study of blood T cell repertoires in COVID-19. Study-level information: The United States, Italy and Spain provided the acute and convalescent COVID-19 samples.

With 5 bases removed from V and 4 bases from J, the gap between germline ends came to 13 bases. Germline V gives CDR1 LNHDA, CDR2 SQIVND (reference sequence). This CDR3 spans 14 amino acids. In the original processing: Reference gene primer amplification gave nucleated cell count estimates. Method: immunoSEQ multiplex PCR; TCRdb's copy keeps in-frame clones and lacks some. V, J and clone size are those of that table, while D and trimming were read from the DNA. The table shows 45,000 to 65,000 clones, with around nine tenths occurring only once. The material sequenced was peripheral blood. The sequence came from a man of 80 years or more with active or convalescent COVID-19. The V gene is TRBV19, the J gene TRBJ2-3; D might be TRBD1 (6 bases). CDR3 sequence reads: CASSPRTAADTQYF. The CDR3 DNA reads as TGTGCCAGTAGTCCCCGGACAGCCGCAGATACGCAGTATTTT.